The rows below give T cell receptor beta chains drawn from one sample of a study of Ad26.COV2.S vaccination and SARS-CoV-2 variants. Some clones are missing from TCRdb's copy, which holds only in-frame ones; the method was immunoSEQ multiplex PCR. Counted here are 440,000 or so clones, roughly 90% occurring once; the ten biggest clones make up less than 2%. This specimen consisted of peripheral blood, obtained in a trial of Ad26.COV2.S vaccine versus placebo. The origin of the receptors is a person between 18 and 59 years old who received the Ad26.COV2.S COVID-19 vaccine or a placebo. The CDR3 runs from the conserved cysteine through the conserved F or W. Each record gives: D gene, clone size, J gene, V gene, CDR3 protein, CDR3 DNA. The D gene is left open where the match is weak. Clone size is shown for a subset of rows, as once, few, many or a class of expanded clone.

NA NA TRBJ1-5 TRBV7-2 CASSFDGRVYQPQHF TGTGCCAGCAGCTTCGATGGACGGGTTTATCAGCCCCAGCATTTT
TRBD2 NA TRBJ2-2 TRBV2 CASSVAGGPGELFF TGTGCCAGCAGTGTAGCGGGGGGGCCCGGGGAGCTGTTTTTT
TRBD2 NA TRBJ2-3 TRBV4-1 CASSQELAGGTDTQYF TGCGCCAGCAGCCAAGAGCTAGCGGGGGGCACAGATACGCAGTATTTT
NA NA TRBJ2-3 TRBV28 CASSLGREYTQYF TGTGCCAGCAGTTTAGGTAGGGAATATACGCAGTATTTT
TRBD1 NA TRBJ2-1 TRBV4-3 CASSQRDRGLYNEQFF TGCGCCAGCAGCCAGCGGGACAGGGGGCTGTACAATGAGCAGTTCTTC
NA NA TRBJ1-5 TRBV6-5 CASRKPREGNQPQHF TGTGCCAGCAGAAAGCCAAGGGAGGGCAATCAGCCCCAGCATTTT
NA NA TRBJ2-7 TRBV15 CATSTPSRSYEQYF TGTGCCACCAGCACACCGTCAAGGTCCTACGAGCAGTACTTC
TRBD2 NA TRBJ2-1 TRBV11-3 CASSKEGGYEFF TGTGCCAGCAGCAAAGAGGGAGGGTACGAGTTCTTC
NA NA TRBJ2-5 TRBV4-3 CASSQITGSRAQYF TGCGCCAGCAGCCAAATAACAGGTTCGAGGGCCCAGTACTTC
NA NA TRBJ2-1 TRBV19 CASSIGGEQFF TGTGCCAGTAGTATCGGGGGTGAGCAGTTCTTC
TRBD1 NA TRBJ1-1 TRBV19 CASSPTGVYTEAFF TGTGCCAGTAGCCCGACAGGGGTTTACACTGAAGCTTTCTTT
TRBD1 NA TRBJ2-7 TRBV27 CAIKPDRASYEQYF TGTGCCATAAAGCCGGACAGGGCCTCCTACGAGCAGTACTTC
NA once TRBJ2-5 TRBV11-2 CASSLERRSEETQYF TGTGCCAGCAGCTTAGAAAGGCGATCTGAAGAGACCCAGTACTTC
NA once TRBJ1-4 TRBV27 CASSFGRDRFWSEKLFF TGTGCCAGCAGTTTTGGTCGCGACAGGTTTTGGAGTGAAAAACTGTTTTTT
NA NA TRBJ2-5 TRBV6-5 CASSYSWPRRETQYF TGTGCCAGCAGTTACTCGTGGCCAAGACGGGAGACCCAGTACTTC
TRBD2 NA TRBJ2-5 TRBV13 CASSPSGGGPQETQYF TGTGCCAGCAGCCCAAGCGGCGGGGGGCCCCAAGAGACCCAGTACTTC
TRBD2 NA TRBJ2-1 TRBV5-5 CASSFPTSGGPLYNEQFF TGTGCCAGCAGCTTTCCCACTAGCGGGGGGCCGTTATACAATGAGCAGTTCTTC
TRBD1 NA TRBJ2-3 TRBV5-5 CASSLGQGVDTQYF TGTGCCAGCAGCTTGGGACAGGGAGTAGATACGCAGTATTTT
TRBD1 NA TRBJ1-3 TRBV7-6 CASSQDRGAGNTIYF TGTGCCAGCAGCCAAGACAGGGGAGCTGGAAACACCATATATTTT
TRBD2 NA TRBJ2-3 TRBV9 CASSVRRASGGTDTQYF TGTGCCAGCAGCGTAAGGAGGGCTAGCGGGGGGACAGATACGCAGTATTTT
NA NA TRBJ2-6 TRBV28 CASRGVANVLTF TGTGCCAGCAGGGGGGTGGCCAACGTCCTGACTTTC
TRBD1 NA TRBJ1-1 TRBV19 CASSVGTEAFF TGTGCCAGTAGTGTCGGGACAGAGGCTTTCTTT
TRBD1 once TRBJ1-2 TRBV7-9 CASSPSGQGAGYGYTF TGTGCCAGCAGCCCAAGTGGACAGGGGGCTGGATATGGCTACACCTTC
TRBD2 NA TRBJ2-3 TRBV23-1 CATIAGGGTDTQYF TGCGCCACCATAGCGGGGGGAGGGACAGATACGCAGTATTTT
NA NA TRBJ2-7 TRBV19 CASSEGRSSSYEQYF TGTGCCAGTAGTGAGGGCAGATCAAGCTCCTACGAGCAGTACTTC
NA NA TRBJ2-7 TRBV20-1 CSASRRGFYEQYF TGCAGTGCTAGTCGGAGGGGGTTCTACGAGCAGTACTTC
NA NA TRBJ1-3 TRBV7-9 CASSLASAAGNTIYF TGTGCCAGCAGCTTAGCGTCGGCAGCTGGAAACACCATATATTTT
NA NA TRBJ2-2 TRBV11-2 CASSVRITGELFF TGTGCCAGCAGCGTGAGAATTACCGGGGAGCTGTTTTTT